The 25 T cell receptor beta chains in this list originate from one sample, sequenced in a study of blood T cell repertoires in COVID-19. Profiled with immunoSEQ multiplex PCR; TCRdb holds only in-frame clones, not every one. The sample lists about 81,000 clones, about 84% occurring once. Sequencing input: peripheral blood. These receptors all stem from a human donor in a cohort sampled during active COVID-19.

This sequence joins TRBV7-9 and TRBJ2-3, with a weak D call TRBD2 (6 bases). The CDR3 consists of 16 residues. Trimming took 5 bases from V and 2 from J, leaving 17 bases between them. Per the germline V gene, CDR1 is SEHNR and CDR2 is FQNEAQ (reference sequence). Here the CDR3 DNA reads TGTGCCAGCAGCGTCGACCGGGGGATCGTCACAGATACGCAGTATTTT. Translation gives CASSVDRGIVTDTQYF.

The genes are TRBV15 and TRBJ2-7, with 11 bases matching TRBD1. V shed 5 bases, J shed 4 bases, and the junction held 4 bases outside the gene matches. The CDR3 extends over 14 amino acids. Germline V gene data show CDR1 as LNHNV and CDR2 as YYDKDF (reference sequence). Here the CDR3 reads CATSPGQGEYEQYF. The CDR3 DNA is TGTGCCACCAGCCCGGGACAGGGGGAGTACGAGCAGTACTTC. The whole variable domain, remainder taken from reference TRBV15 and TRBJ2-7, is DAMVIQNPRYQVTQFGKPVTLSCSQTLNHNVMYWYQQKSSQAPKLLFHYYDKDFNNEADTPDNFQSRRPNTSFCFLDIRSPGLGDTAMYLCATSPGQGEYEQYFGPGTRLTVT.

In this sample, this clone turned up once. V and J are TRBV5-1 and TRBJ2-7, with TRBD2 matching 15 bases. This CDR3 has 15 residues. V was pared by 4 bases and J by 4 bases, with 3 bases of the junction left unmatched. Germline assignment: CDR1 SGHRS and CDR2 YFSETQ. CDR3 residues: CASSPGTSGGYEQYF. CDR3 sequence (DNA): TGCGCCAGCAGCCCCGGGACTAGCGGGGGGTACGAGCAGTACTTC.

CDR3 region: CASSLGTGNEQFF. CDR3 in DNA: TGTGCCAGCTCCCTCGGGACAGGGAATGAGCAGTTCTTC. The chain is built from TRBV18 and TRBJ2-1, with 9 bases matching TRBD1. The V segment lost 6 bases and the J segment 7 bases; nucleotides outside the gene matches: 4. Germline lookup yields CDR1 KGHSH and CDR2 LQKENI. There are 13 residues in the CDR3. Full variable domain (remainder filled in from reference TRBV18 and TRBJ2-1): NAGVMQNPRHLVRRRGQEARLRCSPMKGHSHVYWYRQLPEEGLKFMVYLQKENIIDESGMPKERFSAEFPKEGPSILRIQQVVRGDSAAYFCASSLGTGNEQFFGPGTRLTVL.

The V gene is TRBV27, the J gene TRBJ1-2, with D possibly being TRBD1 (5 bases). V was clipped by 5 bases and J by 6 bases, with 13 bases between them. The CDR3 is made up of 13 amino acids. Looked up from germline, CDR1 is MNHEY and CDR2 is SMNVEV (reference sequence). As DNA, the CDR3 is TGTGCCAGCAGTCACCCAGACAGCCATGGCTACACCTTC. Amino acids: CASSHPDSHGYTF.

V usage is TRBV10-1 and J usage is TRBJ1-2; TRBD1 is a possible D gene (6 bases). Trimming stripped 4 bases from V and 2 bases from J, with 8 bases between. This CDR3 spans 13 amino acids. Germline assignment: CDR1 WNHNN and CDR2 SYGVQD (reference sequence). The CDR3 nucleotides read TGCGCCAGCAGTGCAGGGGTAAACTATGGCTACACCTTC. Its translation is CASSAGVNYGYTF.

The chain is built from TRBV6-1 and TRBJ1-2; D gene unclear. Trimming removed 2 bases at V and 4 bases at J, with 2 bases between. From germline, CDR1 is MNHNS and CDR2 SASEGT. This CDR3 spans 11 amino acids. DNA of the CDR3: TGTGCCAGCAGTGAACTCTATGGCTACACCTTC. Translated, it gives CASSELYGYTF.

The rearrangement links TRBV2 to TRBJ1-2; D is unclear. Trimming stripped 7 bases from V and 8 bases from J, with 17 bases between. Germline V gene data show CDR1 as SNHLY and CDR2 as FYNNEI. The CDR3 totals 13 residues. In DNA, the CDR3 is TGTGCCAGCACCTCCGGTACTGCCCTAGGCTACACCTTC. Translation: CASTSGTALGYTF.

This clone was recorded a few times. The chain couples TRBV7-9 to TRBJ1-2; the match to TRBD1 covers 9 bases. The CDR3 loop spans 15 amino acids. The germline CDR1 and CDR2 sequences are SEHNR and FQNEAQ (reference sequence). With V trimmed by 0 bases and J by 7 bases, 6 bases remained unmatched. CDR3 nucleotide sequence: TGTGCCAGCAGCTTAGCTATGGGACAGGGACGTGGCTACACCTTC. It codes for CASSLAMGQGRGYTF. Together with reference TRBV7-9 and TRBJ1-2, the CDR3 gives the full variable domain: DTGVSQNPRHKITKRGQNVTFRCDPISEHNRLYWYRQTLGQGPEFLTYFQNEAQLEKSRLLSDRFSAERPKGSFSTLEIQRTEQGDSAMYLCASSLAMGQGRGYTFGSGTRLTVV.

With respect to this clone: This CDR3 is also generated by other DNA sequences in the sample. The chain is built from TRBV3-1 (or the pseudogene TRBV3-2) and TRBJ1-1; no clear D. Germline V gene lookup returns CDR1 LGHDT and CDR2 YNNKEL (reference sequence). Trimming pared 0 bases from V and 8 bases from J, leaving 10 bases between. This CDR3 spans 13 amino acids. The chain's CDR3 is CASSQDWRTEAFF. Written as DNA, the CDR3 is TGTGCCAGCAGCCAAGATTGGAGAACGGAAGCTTTCTTT.

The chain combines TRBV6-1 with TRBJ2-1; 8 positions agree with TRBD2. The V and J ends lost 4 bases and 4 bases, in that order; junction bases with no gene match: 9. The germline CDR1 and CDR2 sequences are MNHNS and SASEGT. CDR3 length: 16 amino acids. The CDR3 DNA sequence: TGTGCCAGCAGTGCCCCCGGGGGGGAAAGGTACAATGAGCAGTTCTTC. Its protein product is CASSAPGGERYNEQFF.

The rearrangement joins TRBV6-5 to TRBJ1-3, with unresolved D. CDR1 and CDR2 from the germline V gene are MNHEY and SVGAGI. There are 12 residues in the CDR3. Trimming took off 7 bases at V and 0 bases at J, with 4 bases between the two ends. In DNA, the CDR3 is TGTGCCAGCACCCACTCTGGAAACACCATATATTTT. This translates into CASTHSGNTIYF.

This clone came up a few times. CDR3 sequence reads: CASSEALGQAGFF. In nucleotides, the CDR3 is TGTGCCAGCAGTGAAGCGTTGGGACAGGCGGGGTTCTTC. The chain links TRBV6-1 to TRBJ2-1; 8 nucleotides agree with TRBD1. V was clipped by 0 bases and J by 15 bases; unmatched bases: 7. Looked up from germline, CDR1 is MNHNS and CDR2 is SASEGT. This CDR3 region has 13 residues.

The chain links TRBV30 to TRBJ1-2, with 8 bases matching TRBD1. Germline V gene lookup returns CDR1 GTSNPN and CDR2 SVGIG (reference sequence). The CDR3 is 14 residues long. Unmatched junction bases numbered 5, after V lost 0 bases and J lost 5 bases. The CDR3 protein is CAWSVPGGFYGYTF. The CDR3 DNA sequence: TGTGCCTGGAGTGTACCAGGGGGCTTTTATGGCTACACCTTC. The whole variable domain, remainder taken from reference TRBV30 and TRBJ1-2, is SQTIHQWPATLVQPVGSPLSLECTVEGTSNPNLYWYRQAAGRGLQLLFYSVGIGQISSEVPQNLSASRPQDRQFILSSKKLLLSDSGFYLCAWSVPGGFYGYTFGSGTRLTVV.

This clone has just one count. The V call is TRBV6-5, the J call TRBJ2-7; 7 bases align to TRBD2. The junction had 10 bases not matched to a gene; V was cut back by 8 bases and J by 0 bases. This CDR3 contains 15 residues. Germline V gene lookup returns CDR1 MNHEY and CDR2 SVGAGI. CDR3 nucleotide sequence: TGTGCCAGCCGGGAGGAATACCGAGGCTCCTACGAGCAGTACTTC. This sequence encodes CASREEYRGSYEQYF.

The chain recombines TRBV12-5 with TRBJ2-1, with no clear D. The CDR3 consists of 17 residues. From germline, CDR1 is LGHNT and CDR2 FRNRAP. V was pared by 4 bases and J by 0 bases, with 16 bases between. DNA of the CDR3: TGTGCTAGTGGTTCTGATCGCACTGGTAGCTCCTACAATGAGCAGTTCTTC. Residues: CASGSDRTGSSYNEQFF.

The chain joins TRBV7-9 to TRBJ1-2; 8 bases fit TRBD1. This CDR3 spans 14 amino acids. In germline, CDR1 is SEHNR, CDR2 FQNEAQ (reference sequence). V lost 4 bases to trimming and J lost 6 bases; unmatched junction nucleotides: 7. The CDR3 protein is CASSSEAGGDGYTF. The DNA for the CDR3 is TGTGCCAGCAGCTCAGAAGCAGGGGGCGATGGCTACACCTTC.

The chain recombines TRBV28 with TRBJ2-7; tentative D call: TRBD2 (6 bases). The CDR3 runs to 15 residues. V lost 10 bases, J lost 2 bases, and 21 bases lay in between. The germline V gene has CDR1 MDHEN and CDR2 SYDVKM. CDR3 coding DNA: TGTGCCACCAGAAACCTGGCGGGGCCAACCTACGAGCAGTACTTC. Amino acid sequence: CATRNLAGPTYEQYF.

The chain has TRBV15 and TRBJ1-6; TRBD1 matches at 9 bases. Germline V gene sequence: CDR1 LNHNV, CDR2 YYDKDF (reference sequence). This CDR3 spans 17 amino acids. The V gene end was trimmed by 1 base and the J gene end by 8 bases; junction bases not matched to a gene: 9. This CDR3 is CATSRADRGRFDSPLHF. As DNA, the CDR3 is TGTGCCACCAGCAGAGCGGACAGGGGTCGTTTTGATTCACCCCTCCACTTT.

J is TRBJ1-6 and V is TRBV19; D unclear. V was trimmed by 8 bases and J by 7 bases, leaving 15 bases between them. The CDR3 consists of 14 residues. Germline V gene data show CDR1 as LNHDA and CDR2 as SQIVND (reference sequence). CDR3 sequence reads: CASASQWRNSPLHF. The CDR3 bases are TGTGCCAGTGCTTCGCAGTGGAGGAATTCACCCCTCCACTTT.

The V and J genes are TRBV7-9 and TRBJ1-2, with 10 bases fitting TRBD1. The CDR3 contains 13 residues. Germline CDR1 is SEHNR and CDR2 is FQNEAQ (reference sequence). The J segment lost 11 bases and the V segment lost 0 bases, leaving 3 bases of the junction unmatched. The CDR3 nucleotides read TGTGCCAGCAGCTTAGCGGGACAGGGGAGGTACACCTTC. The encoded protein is CASSLAGQGRYTF.

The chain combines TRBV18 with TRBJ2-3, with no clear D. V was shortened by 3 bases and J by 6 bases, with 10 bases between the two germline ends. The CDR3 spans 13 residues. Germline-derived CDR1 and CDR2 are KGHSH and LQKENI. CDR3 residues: CASSPPGRDTQYF. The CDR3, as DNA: TGTGCCAGCTCACCGCCCGGTCGGGATACGCAGTATTTT. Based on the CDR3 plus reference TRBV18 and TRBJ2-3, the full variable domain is NAGVMQNPRHLVRRRGQEARLRCSPMKGHSHVYWYRQLPEEGLKFMVYLQKENIIDESGMPKERFSAEFPKEGPSILRIQQVVRGDSAAYFCASSPPGRDTQYFGPGTRLTVL.

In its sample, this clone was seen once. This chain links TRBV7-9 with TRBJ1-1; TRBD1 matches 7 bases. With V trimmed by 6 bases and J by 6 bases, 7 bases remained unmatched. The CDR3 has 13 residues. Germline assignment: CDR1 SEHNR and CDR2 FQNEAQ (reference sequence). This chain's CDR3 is CASRGNQGAEAFF. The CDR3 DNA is TGTGCCAGCAGGGGGAATCAGGGGGCTGAAGCTTTCTTT.

This chain's CDR3 is CASSLEGALGNTIYF. CDR3 DNA: TGTGCCAGCAGCTTGGAGGGGGCACTCGGAAACACCATATATTTT. This rearrangement joins TRBV5-4 to TRBJ1-3, with TRBD1 matching over 7 bases. V lost 0 bases and J lost 4; bases outside the gene matches: 4. CDR3 length equals 15 residues. The germline V gene encodes CDR1 SGHNT and CDR2 YYREEE (reference sequence).

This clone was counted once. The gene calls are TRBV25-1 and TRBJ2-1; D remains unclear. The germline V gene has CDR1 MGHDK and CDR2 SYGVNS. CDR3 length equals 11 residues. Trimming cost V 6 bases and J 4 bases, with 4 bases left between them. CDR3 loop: CASRRYNEQFF. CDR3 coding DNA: TGTGCCAGCAGGAGGTACAATGAGCAGTTCTTC.